The 8 T cell receptor beta chains reported below all come from one sample, sequenced in a study of T cells in Graves' hyperthyroidism and ophthalmopathy. Amplified regions were TCR beta CDR3 sequences from RNA transcripts. When the TCR CDR3 underwent first-round RT-PCR, the HTBI primer set was used. TCRdb processed the multiplex PCR reads anew with MiXCR; each CDR3 protein has one entry. The table shows approximately 490,000 distinct CDR3 sequences, with roughly 23% occurring only once. The sample taken for sequencing was blood. Source of these receptors: a woman in her 70s with Graves' ophthalmopathy.

This clonotype turned up a few times. The CDR3 DNA follows: TGTGCCAGCAGCCTCCTAGGGACCTACATATATTTT. Residues: CASSLLGTYIYF. The V call is TRBV3-1, the J call TRBJ1-3; a possible D gene is TRBD1 (5 bases). The germline V gene encodes CDR1 LGHDT and CDR2 YNNKEL (reference sequence). The CDR3 length is 12 residues. Trimming removed 4 bases at V and 12 bases at J, with 13 bases between.

This clonotype was observed at least ten times. V and J are TRBV7-8 and TRBJ1-1; D ambiguous. The V end lost 2 bases, the J end lost 3 bases, and 16 bases lay between the germline ends. The CDR3 length is 16 residues. Germline V gene sequence: CDR1 SGHVS, CDR2 FQNEAQ. CDR3 nucleotide sequence: TGTGCCAGCAGCTTAAACGACCCGGGGTTGGACACTGAAGCTTTCTTT. Amino acid sequence: CASSLNDPGLDTEAFF.

This clonotype was found many times. The V gene is TRBV6-1, the J gene TRBJ2-1; D is uncertain. The germline V gene encodes CDR1 MNHNS and CDR2 SASEGT. This CDR3 is 14 amino acids long. Between the trimmed V and J ends, which lost 1 base and 2 bases, there was a span of 6 bases. DNA for the CDR3: TGTGCCAGCAGTGAAGGAGGCCCCTACAATGAGCAGTTCTTC. Protein: CASSEGGPYNEQFF.

The CDR3 coding sequence is TGTGCCAGCAGTGACTGGACAGACAGCTACGAGCAGTACTTC. It is translated as CASSDWTDSYEQYF. The J gene is TRBJ2-7, the V gene TRBV2; D may be TRBD1 (6 bases). Germline V gene sequence: CDR1 SNHLY, CDR2 FYNNEI. Trimming removed 3 bases from V and 3 bases from J, with 12 bases in between. This CDR3 has 14 amino acids.

The J gene is TRBJ1-2, the V gene TRBV6-1; maybe TRBD1 (6 bases). Germline CDR1 MNHNS, CDR2 SASEGT. This CDR3 comprises 14 residues. V was trimmed by 6 bases and J by 5 bases, leaving 16 bases between them. CDR3 region: CASSARTATYGYTF. CDR3 nucleotide sequence: TGTGCCAGCAGCGCCAGGACAGCAACGTATGGCTACACCTTC.

This clonotype appeared a few times. This chain uses TRBV9 with TRBJ2-7; D remains unclear. Trimming cost V 0 bases and J 4 bases, with 8 bases left between them. This CDR3 comprises 13 residues. Looked up from germline, CDR1 is SGDLS and CDR2 is YYNGEE. The CDR3 region is CASSVAPTYEQYF. The DNA of the CDR3 is TGTGCCAGCAGCGTAGCCCCAACTTACGAGCAGTACTTC.

The chain recombines TRBV5-1 with TRBJ2-7; the D is unclear. The germline V gene has CDR1 SGHRS and CDR2 YFSETQ. This CDR3 is 13 amino acids long. The ends were cut back, 4 bases at V and 4 bases at J, with 12 bases in the middle. The CDR3 sequence: CASSPPSLYEQYF. The DNA of the CDR3 is TGCGCCAGCAGCCCACCCTCCCTTTACGAGCAGTACTTC.

The V call is TRBV10-3, the J call TRBJ2-1; 11 bases align to TRBD2. The trim removed 0 bases at V and 3 bases at J, leaving 10 bases unmatched. Germline assignment: CDR1 ENHRY and CDR2 SYGVKD. There are 19 residues in the CDR3. CDR3 coding DNA: TGTGCCATCAGTGAGTCTTGGGGATTAGCGGGAGGGATCTACAATGAGCAGTTCTTC. This encodes CAISESWGLAGGIYNEQFF.